This entry features one T cell receptor (beta chain) sequence. The target antigen is unknown. The data were obtained in a study of shared clonotypes between healthy human individuals. Notes on the study in general: It was observed that approximately 5% of naive CD4 clonotypes were shared across a handful of donors. In having few donors, the study represented limited genetic and exposure-history diversity. Only blood samples were collected, and tissue repertoires likely differ.

In the authors' methods: From ImmunoSEQ came sequences covering only the junction and carrying no quality scores, so filtering differed. Produced via immunoSEQ multiplex PCR; TCRdb's table is partial and in-frame only. The D gene and trimming were derived from the DNA, and the V and J assignments and clone size from that table. The table shows roughly 2.5 million clones, with around nine tenths occurring only once. The sequencing sample was made of naive CD4+ T cells sorted from blood. Described subset: CD45RA+ positively selected. This TCR was sampled from a man in his late teens or twenties in good health.

The CDR3 here is CASSGYRGSETQYF. The CDR3 region has the DNA TGCGCCAGCAGCGGATACAGGGGATCGGAGACCCAGTACTTC. This chain links TRBV5-1 with TRBJ2-5; TRBD1 matches 7 bases. Germline trimming cut 4 bases from V and 5 bases from J; bases unmatched to any gene: 8. The CDR3 sequence is 14 residues long. Germline CDR1 SGHRS, CDR2 YFSETQ.